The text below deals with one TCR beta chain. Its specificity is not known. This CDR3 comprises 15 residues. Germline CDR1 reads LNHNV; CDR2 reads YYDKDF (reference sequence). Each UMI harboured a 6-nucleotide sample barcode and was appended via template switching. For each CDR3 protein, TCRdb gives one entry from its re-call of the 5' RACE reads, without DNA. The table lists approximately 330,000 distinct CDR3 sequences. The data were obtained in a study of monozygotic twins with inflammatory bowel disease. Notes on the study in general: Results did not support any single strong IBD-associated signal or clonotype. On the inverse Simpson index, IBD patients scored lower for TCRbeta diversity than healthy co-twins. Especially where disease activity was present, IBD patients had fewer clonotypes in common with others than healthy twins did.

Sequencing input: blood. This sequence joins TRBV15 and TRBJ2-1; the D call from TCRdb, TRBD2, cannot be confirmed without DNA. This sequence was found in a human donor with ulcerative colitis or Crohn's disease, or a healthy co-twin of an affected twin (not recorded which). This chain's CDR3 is CATSRDLAGGSEQFF.